Following are 27 T cell receptor beta chains from one sample sequenced in a study of cytomegalovirus exposure and HLA in healthy donors. A multiplex PCR was run with 60 Vbeta primers and 13 Jbeta primers. This table comes from immunoSEQ multiplex PCR, and its TCRdb copy is limited to in-frame clones, with some not included. The sample has approximately 100,000 clones; 77% are singletons. The specimen sequenced was PBMCs. These receptors were taken from a man aged 40-50 years in good health and CMV-seropositive.

The chain joins TRBV30 to TRBJ2-1, with D perhaps TRBD2 (7 bases). CDR1 and CDR2 (germline): GTSNPN, SVGIG (reference sequence). The CDR3 consists of 16 residues. Between the trimmed V and J ends, which lost 4 bases and 2 bases, there was a span of 18 bases. The CDR3 loop reads CAWTSSGGLTYNEQFF. The CDR3 DNA reads as TGTGCCTGGACCTCCTCCGGGGGGCTGACCTACAATGAGCAGTTCTTC.

This chain connects TRBV7-2 to TRBJ2-7; tentative D call: TRBD1 (6 bases). The CDR3 is 14 amino acids. The V end was cut by 6 bases, the J end by 1 base, with 13 bases between. CDR1 and CDR2 from the germline V gene are SGHTA and FQGNSA. In DNA, the CDR3 is TGTGCCAGCAGAAATAACAGGGCTTCCTACGAGCAGTACTTC. Its translation is CASRNNRASYEQYF.

The chain uses TRBV5-1 and TRBJ2-5; 8 nucleotides match TRBD2. The CDR3 spans 17 residues. Germline CDR1 SGHRS, CDR2 YFSETQ. V trimming: 0 bases; J trimming: 5 bases; junction bases outside the gene matches: 12. The CDR3: CASSLVGSGTQGETQYF. For the CDR3, the DNA is TGCGCCAGCAGCTTGGTTGGTAGCGGGACCCAGGGGGAGACCCAGTACTTC.

The chain employs TRBV11-3 and TRBJ2-7; 7 bases match TRBD1. Trimming took 5 bases from V and 2 from J; bases not matched to a gene: 12. The germline V gene has CDR1 SGHNT and CDR2 YENEEA. The CDR3 is 16 amino acids. As DNA, the CDR3 is TGTGCCAGCAGCGCACCCGGGACAGCCCCGGCCTACGAGCAGTACTTC. Its translation: CASSAPGTAPAYEQYF.

The chain combines TRBV5-1 with TRBJ2-5; TRBD1 is a possible D gene (6 bases). Germline V CDR1 and CDR2: SGHRS, YFSETQ. CDR3 length: 15 amino acids. Trimming took 4 bases from V and 5 from J, leaving 18 bases between them. CDR3: CASSPTQGYRETQYF. CDR3 DNA: TGCGCCAGCAGCCCCACACAGGGTTACAGGGAGACCCAGTACTTC. The full variable domain, its missing parts supplied by reference TRBV5-1 and TRBJ2-5, is KAGVTQTPRYLIKTRGQQVTLSCSPISGHRSVSWYQQTPGQGLQFLFEYFSETQRNKGNFPGRFSGRQFSNSRSEMNVSTLELGDSALYLCASSPTQGYRETQYFGPGTRLLVL.

This clone was detected many times. The rearrangement joins TRBV9 to TRBJ1-5; a weak D match, TRBD1 (6 bases). From germline, CDR1 is SGDLS and CDR2 YYNGEE. Trimming stripped 3 bases from V and 3 bases from J, with 13 bases between. The CDR3 is made up of 15 amino acids. The CDR3 DNA reads TGTGCCAGCAGCGAGGAAGCAGGGGCCAATCAGCCCCAGCATTTT. Encoded protein: CASSEEAGANQPQHF.

A few counts support this clone. V and J are TRBV19 and TRBJ2-3, with 7 bases aligning to TRBD2. The CDR3 extends over 17 amino acids. From germline, CDR1 is LNHDA and CDR2 SQIVND (reference sequence). Trimming cost V 3 bases and J 0 bases; bases outside gene matches: 9. The CDR3 reads CASSMRGSGLSTDTQYF. CDR3 DNA: TGTGCCAGTAGTATGCGGGGTAGCGGGTTGAGCACAGATACGCAGTATTTT.

The J gene is TRBJ1-4, the V gene TRBV7-8; D ambiguous. Germline CDR1 is SGHVS and CDR2 is FQNEAQ. With 9 bases removed from V and 0 bases from J, the gap between germline ends came to 8 bases. The CDR3 is made up of 13 amino acids. The CDR3 region is CASGLATNEKLFF. Written as DNA, the CDR3 is TGTGCCAGTGGACTTGCAACTAATGAAAAACTGTTTTTT. Full variable domain (outside the CDR3, taken from reference TRBV7-8 and TRBJ1-4): GAGVSQSPRYKVAKRGQDVALRCDPISGHVSLFWYQQALGQGPEFLTYFQNEAQLDKSGLPSDRFFAERPEGSVSTLKIQRTQQEDSAVYLCASGLATNEKLFFGSGTQLSVL.

V gene TRBV7-6 combines with J gene TRBJ1-2, with TRBD1 matching over 10 bases. Unmatched junction bases numbered 4, after V lost 5 bases and J lost 7 bases. Germline CDR1 reads SGHVS; CDR2 reads FNYEAQ. CDR3 size: 13 residues. DNA for the CDR3: TGTGCCAGCAGCCTCCGACAGGGGGCTGGCTACACCTTC. Protein: CASSLRQGAGYTF.

This chain links TRBV5-4 with TRBJ1-6; 9 nucleotides match TRBD1. The CDR3 has 15 residues. Germline V gives CDR1 SGHNT, CDR2 YYREEE (reference sequence). With V trimmed by 4 bases and J by 6 bases, 5 bases remained unmatched. This CDR3 reads CASSRGQGVNSPLHF. The CDR3 nucleotides are TGTGCCAGCAGCCGGGGACAGGGAGTTAATTCACCCCTCCACTTT.

This chain joins TRBV13 and TRBJ1-5, with D tentatively TRBD1 (6 bases). The CDR3 is 15 residues long. Germline V gene sequence: CDR1 PRHDT, CDR2 FYEKMQ (reference sequence). Trimming removed 0 bases at V and 2 bases at J, with 8 bases between. The CDR3: CASSLGQGGNQPQHF. In DNA, the CDR3 is TGTGCCAGCAGCTTAGGACAGGGCGGCAATCAGCCCCAGCATTTT.

The V call is TRBV20-1, the J call TRBJ1-4; D gene ambiguous. Germline CDR1 and CDR2: DFQATT and SNEGSKA (reference sequence). This CDR3 is built from 11 residues. Trimming left V 2 bases short and J 7 bases short, with 5 bases between. The CDR3 DNA follows: TGCAGTGCTAGACCCCGTGAAAAACTGTTTTTT. Protein: CSARPREKLFF.

The CDR3 coding sequence is TGCGCCAGCAGCCAAGAAACAGGGGGGGGCCTACCAGATACGCAGTATTTT. Its protein product is CASSQETGGGLPDTQYF. V is TRBV4-3 and J is TRBJ2-3; TRBD1 might be the D (8 bases). Germline V gene sequence: CDR1 LGHNA, CDR2 YSLEER. This CDR3 comprises 17 residues. Trimming took 0 bases from V and 4 from J, leaving 17 bases between them.

The sample holds one count of this clone. The chain couples TRBV4-3 to TRBJ1-2, with 8 bases that match TRBD1. The V gene end was trimmed by 1 base and the J gene end by 3 bases; junction bases not matched to a gene: 10. Germline CDR1 is LGHNA and CDR2 is YSLEER. The length of the CDR3 is 17 residues. The CDR3 DNA reads as TGCGCCAGCAGCCAAGGGCGCCGACAGGGGAGTTACTATGGCTACACCTTC. Its protein is CASSQGRRQGSYYGYTF.

V gene TRBV7-2 combines with J gene TRBJ1-5; D possibly corresponds to TRBD1 (6 bases). The CDR3 consists of 15 residues. Germline-derived CDR1 and CDR2 are SGHTA and FQGNSA. Trimming took 7 bases from V and 4 from J, leaving 17 bases between them. The CDR3: CASTLSGQGNQPQHF. The CDR3 bases are TGTGCCAGCACCTTGTCCGGGCAGGGGAATCAGCCCCAGCATTTT.

The gene calls are TRBV28 and TRBJ2-1, with 9 bases matching TRBD1. The junction had 12 bases not matched to a gene; V was cut back by 7 bases and J by 8 bases. CDR3 length equals 15 residues. Looked up from germline, CDR1 is MDHEN and CDR2 is SYDVKM. CDR3 bases: TGTGCCAGCATCTCACCACCCGACAGGGGGTATGAGCAGTTCTTC. Its translation is CASISPPDRGYEQFF.

As regards this clone: An end of the junction does not agree with germline; a read error may underlie this. V usage is TRBV5-1 and J usage is TRBJ2-7; TRBD1 matches 10 bases. CDR3 length: 15 residues. The V gene's germline CDR1 is SGHRS and CDR2 YFSETQ. This CDR3 reads CASSAPGTGVRTGDF. The CDR3 coding sequence is TGCGCCAGCAGCGCCCCCGGGACAGGGGTGCGTACTGGGGACTTC.

The chain recombines TRBV7-9 with TRBJ2-3; D remains unclear. Between the trimmed V and J ends, which lost 2 bases and 2 bases, there was a span of 8 bases. Germline V CDR1 and CDR2: SEHNR, FQNEAQ (reference sequence). The CDR3 has 14 amino acids. Here the CDR3 reads CASSLSLPTDTQYF. The DNA for the CDR3 is TGTGCCAGCAGCTTATCACTACCCACAGATACGCAGTATTTT.

The chain joins TRBV13 to TRBJ2-3, with 7 bases matching TRBD1. From germline, CDR1 is PRHDT and CDR2 FYEKMQ (reference sequence). This CDR3 has 14 amino acids. V shed 5 bases, J shed 6 bases, and the junction held 8 bases outside the gene matches. The CDR3 region is CASSLRQGADTQYF. The CDR3, as DNA: TGTGCCAGCAGCCTGAGACAGGGCGCGGATACGCAGTATTTT.

The chain carries TRBV28 and TRBJ1-2, with TRBD1 as a possible D gene (5 bases). This CDR3 region has 12 residues. Germline loops: CDR1 MDHEN, CDR2 SYDVKM. V lost 4 bases, J lost 5 bases, and 8 bases lay in between. The CDR3 sequence is CASSSQGYGYTF. The DNA for the CDR3 is TGTGCCAGCAGTTCGCAGGGTTATGGCTACACCTTC.

Only a few counts were recorded for this clone. The chain joins TRBV5-1 to TRBJ1-5; D remains ambiguous. From germline, CDR1 is SGHRS and CDR2 YFSETQ. Trimming pared 2 bases from V and 6 bases from J, leaving 15 bases between. This CDR3 contains 15 residues. The CDR3 reads CASSLTAGRTQPQHF. The CDR3 DNA follows: TGCGCCAGCAGCTTAACGGCAGGTCGTACTCAGCCCCAGCATTTT. The full variable domain, with the rest looked up from reference TRBV5-1 and TRBJ1-5, is KAGVTQTPRYLIKTRGQQVTLSCSPISGHRSVSWYQQTPGQGLQFLFEYFSETQRNKGNFPGRFSGRQFSNSRSEMNVSTLELGDSALYLCASSLTAGRTQPQHFGDGTRLSIL.

The chain has TRBV4-3 and TRBJ1-4; no reliable D call. Germline V gene data show CDR1 as LGHNA and CDR2 as YSLEER. V was cut by 0 bases and J by 6 bases, with 11 bases left in between. The CDR3 has 15 amino acids. Here the CDR3 DNA reads TGCGCCAGCAGCCAAGACTGGTCAGTCGATGAAAAACTGTTTTTT. It codes for CASSQDWSVDEKLFF.

This clone was picked up a small number of times. The chain couples TRBV4-3 to TRBJ2-3; D may be TRBD2 (7 bases). There are 15 residues in the CDR3. Between the trimmed V and J ends, which lost 3 bases and 5 bases, there was a span of 15 bases. Germline-derived CDR1 and CDR2 are LGHNA and YSLEER. The CDR3 loop is CASSQERGGVDTQYF. The CDR3 DNA follows: TGCGCCAGCAGCCAGGAGAGGGGGGGCGTAGATACGCAGTATTTT.

The chain has TRBV2 and TRBJ2-1; a weak D match, TRBD2 (5 bases). The CDR3 loop spans 13 amino acids. The V end lost 6 bases, the J end lost 9 bases, and 15 bases lay between the germline ends. Looked up from germline, CDR1 is SNHLY and CDR2 is FYNNEI. The CDR3 bases are TGTGCCAGCAGCCCTGAGTCACGGGGTGAGCAGTTCTTC. This encodes CASSPESRGEQFF.

This chain connects TRBV11-2 to TRBJ2-3; possible D gene TRBD2, 5 bases. Germline CDR1 SGHAT, CDR2 FQNNGV. V shed 0 bases and J shed 4 bases, with 11 bases lying between them. The CDR3 runs to 15 residues. In nucleotides, the CDR3 is TGTGCCAGCAGCTTAGATCCAGTGGAGGCAGATACGCAGTATTTT. Its protein product is CASSLDPVEADTQYF. The full variable domain, completed using reference TRBV11-2 and TRBJ2-3, is EAGVAQSPRYKIIEKRQSVAFWCNPISGHATLYWYQQILGQGPKLLIQFQNNGVVDDSQLPKDRFSAERLKGVDSTLKIQPAKLEDSAVYLCASSLDPVEADTQYFGPGTRLTVL.

The rearrangement links TRBV7-8 to TRBJ1-4; a weak D match, TRBD1 (5 bases). Looked up from germline, CDR1 is SGHVS and CDR2 is FQNEAQ. V lost 5 bases to trimming and J lost 7 bases, with 11 bases between them. This CDR3 is 13 amino acids long. The DNA for the CDR3 is TGTGCCAGCAGCAGTACAGGCCTTGAAAAACTGTTTTTT. Translation: CASSSTGLEKLFF. Variable domain in full (rest from reference TRBV7-8 and TRBJ1-4): GAGVSQSPRYKVAKRGQDVALRCDPISGHVSLFWYQQALGQGPEFLTYFQNEAQLDKSGLPSDRFFAERPEGSVSTLKIQRTQQEDSAVYLCASSSTGLEKLFFGSGTQLSVL.

This chain connects TRBV4-3 to TRBJ2-2, with unresolved D. V was clipped by 4 bases and J by 5 bases, with 14 bases between them. Germline assignment: CDR1 LGHNA and CDR2 YSLEER. There are 15 residues in the CDR3. The CDR3 DNA follows: TGCGCCAGCAGCCCCGGGTGGGTTGAGACCGGGGAGCTGTTTTTT. This translates into CASSPGWVETGELFF.